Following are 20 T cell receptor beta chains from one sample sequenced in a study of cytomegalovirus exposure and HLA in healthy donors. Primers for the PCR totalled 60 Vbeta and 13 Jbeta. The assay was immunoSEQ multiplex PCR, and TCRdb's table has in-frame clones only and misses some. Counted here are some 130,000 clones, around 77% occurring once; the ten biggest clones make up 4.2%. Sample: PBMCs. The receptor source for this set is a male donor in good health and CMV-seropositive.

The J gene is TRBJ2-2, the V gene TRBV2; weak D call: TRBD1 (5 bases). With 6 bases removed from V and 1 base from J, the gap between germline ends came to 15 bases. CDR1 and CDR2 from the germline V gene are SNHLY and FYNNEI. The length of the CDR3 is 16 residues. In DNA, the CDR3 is TGTGCCAGCAGATTACAGGAAATTGGGAACACCGGGGAGCTGTTTTTT. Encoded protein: CASRLQEIGNTGELFF.

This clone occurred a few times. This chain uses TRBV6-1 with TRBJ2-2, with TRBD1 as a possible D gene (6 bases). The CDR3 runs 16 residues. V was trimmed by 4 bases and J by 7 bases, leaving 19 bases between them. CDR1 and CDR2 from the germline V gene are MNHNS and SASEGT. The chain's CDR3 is CASSVLRGSRDGELFF. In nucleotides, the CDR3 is TGTGCCAGCAGTGTTCTTAGGGGGTCCCGGGACGGGGAGCTGTTTTTT.

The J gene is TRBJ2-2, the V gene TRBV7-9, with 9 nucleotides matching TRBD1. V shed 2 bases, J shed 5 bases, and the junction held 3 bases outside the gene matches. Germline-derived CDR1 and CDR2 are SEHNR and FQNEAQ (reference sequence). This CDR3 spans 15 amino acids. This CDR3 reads CASSLRTGVTGELFF. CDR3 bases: TGTGCCAGCAGCTTAAGGACAGGGGTTACCGGGGAGCTGTTTTTT.

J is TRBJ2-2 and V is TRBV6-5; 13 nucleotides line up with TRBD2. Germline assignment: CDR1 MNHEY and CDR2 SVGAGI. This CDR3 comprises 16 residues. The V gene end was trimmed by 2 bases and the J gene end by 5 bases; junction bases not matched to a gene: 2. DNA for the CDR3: TGTGCCAGCAGTTACCGACTAGCGGGAGGTACCGGGGAGCTGTTTTTT. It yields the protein CASSYRLAGGTGELFF.

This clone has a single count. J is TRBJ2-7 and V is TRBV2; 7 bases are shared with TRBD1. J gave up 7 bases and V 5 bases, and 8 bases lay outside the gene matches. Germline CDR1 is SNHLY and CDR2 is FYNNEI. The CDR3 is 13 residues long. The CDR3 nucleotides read TGTGCCAGCAGTCGGGACAGATTGGGAGAGCAGTACTTC. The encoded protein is CASSRDRLGEQYF.

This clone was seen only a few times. CDR3 region: CASSNSSGSGANVLTF. The CDR3 DNA reads as TGTGCCAGTAGTAACTCCTCAGGGTCTGGGGCCAACGTCCTGACTTTC. The rearrangement uses TRBV19 and TRBJ2-6, with a possible D match to TRBD1 (5 bases). The V end lost 4 bases, the J end lost 1 base, and 11 bases lay between the germline ends. CDR3 length equals 16 residues. Looked up from germline, CDR1 is LNHDA and CDR2 is SQIVND (reference sequence). The variable domain in full, with the rest retrieved from reference TRBV19 and TRBJ2-6, is DGGITQSPKYLFRKEGQNVTLSCEQNLNHDAMYWYRQDPGQGLRLIYYSQIVNDFQKGDIAEGYSVSREKKESFPLTVTSAQKNPTAFYLCASSNSSGSGANVLTFGAGSRLTVL.

The CDR3 nucleotides read TGTGCCAGCAGCTCGCAGGGGGACACTGAAGCTTTCTTT. Encoded protein: CASSSQGDTEAFF. The V call is TRBV7-2, the J call TRBJ1-1; TRBD1 matches at 7 bases. The CDR3 is made up of 13 amino acids. V trimming: 4 bases; J trimming: 3 bases; junction bases outside the gene matches: 2. The germline gives CDR1 SGHTA, CDR2 FQGNSA.

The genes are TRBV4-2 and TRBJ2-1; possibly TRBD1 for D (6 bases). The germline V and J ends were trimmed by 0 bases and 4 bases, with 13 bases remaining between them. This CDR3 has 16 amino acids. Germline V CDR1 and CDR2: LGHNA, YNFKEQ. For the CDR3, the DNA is TGTGCCAGCAGCCAAGATTCCCTAGGGGGTTACAATGAGCAGTTCTTC. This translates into CASSQDSLGGYNEQFF.

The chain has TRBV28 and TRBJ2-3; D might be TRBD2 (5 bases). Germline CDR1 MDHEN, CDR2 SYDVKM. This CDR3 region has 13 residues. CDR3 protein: CGSSRLAPDTQYF. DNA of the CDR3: TGTGGTTCCTCGAGGCTAGCCCCAGATACGCAGTATTTT.

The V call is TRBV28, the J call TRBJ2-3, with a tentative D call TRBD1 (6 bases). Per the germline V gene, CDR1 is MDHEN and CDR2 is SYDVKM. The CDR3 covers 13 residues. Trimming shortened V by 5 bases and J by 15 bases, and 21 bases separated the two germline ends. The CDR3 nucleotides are TGTGCCAGCAGTGGGTGGACAGACGACCGCCCATATTTT. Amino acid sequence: CASSGWTDDRPYF.

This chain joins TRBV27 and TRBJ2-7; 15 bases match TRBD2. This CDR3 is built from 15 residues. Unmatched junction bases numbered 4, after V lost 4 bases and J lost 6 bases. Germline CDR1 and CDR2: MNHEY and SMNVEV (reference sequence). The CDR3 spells CASSWTSGRAGEQYF. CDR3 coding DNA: TGTGCCAGCAGTTGGACTAGCGGGAGGGCCGGCGAGCAGTACTTC.

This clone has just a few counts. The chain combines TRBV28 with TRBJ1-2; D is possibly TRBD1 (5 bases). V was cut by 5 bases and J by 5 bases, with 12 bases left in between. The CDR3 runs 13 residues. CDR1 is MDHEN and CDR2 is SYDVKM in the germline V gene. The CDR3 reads CASSTQGWYGYTF. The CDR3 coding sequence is TGTGCCAGCAGTACTCAGGGTTGGTATGGCTACACCTTC.

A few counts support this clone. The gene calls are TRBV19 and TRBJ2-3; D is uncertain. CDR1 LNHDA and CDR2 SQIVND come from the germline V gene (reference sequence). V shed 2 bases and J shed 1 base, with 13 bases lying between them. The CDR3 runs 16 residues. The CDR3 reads CASSIYNAYCTDTQYF. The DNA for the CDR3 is TGTGCCAGTAGTATATATAACGCGTATTGCACAGATACGCAGTATTTT.

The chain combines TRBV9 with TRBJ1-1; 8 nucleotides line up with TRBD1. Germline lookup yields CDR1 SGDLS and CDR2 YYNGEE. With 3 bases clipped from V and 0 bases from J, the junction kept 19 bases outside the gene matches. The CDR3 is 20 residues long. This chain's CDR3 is CASSAHASLTGGFMNTEAFF. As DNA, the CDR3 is TGTGCCAGCAGCGCCCATGCCAGCCTCACAGGGGGATTCATGAACACTGAAGCTTTCTTT.

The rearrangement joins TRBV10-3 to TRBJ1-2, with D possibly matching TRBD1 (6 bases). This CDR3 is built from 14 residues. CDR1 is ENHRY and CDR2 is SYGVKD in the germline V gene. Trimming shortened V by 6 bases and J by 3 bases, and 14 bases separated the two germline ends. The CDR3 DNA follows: TGTGCCATCAGGGGGGCCCAAAGGGACTATGGCTACACCTTC. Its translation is CAIRGAQRDYGYTF.

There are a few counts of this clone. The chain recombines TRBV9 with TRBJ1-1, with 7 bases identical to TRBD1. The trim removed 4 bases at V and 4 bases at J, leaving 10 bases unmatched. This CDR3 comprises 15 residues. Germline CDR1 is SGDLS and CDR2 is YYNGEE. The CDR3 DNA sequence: TGTGCCAGCAGCACACCGACAGGGCAGGGCACTGAAGCTTTCTTT. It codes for CASSTPTGQGTEAFF.

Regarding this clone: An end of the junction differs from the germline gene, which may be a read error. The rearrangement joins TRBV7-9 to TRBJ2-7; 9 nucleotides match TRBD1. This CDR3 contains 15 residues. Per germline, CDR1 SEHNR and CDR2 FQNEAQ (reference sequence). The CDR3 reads CSSSSGTGRTALQYF. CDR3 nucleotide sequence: TGTTCCAGCAGCTCTGGGACAGGGCGGACTGCCCTTCAGTACTTC. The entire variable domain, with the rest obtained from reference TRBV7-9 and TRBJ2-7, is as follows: DTGVSQNPRHKITKRGQNVTFRCDPISEHNRLYWYRQTLGQGPEFLTYFQNEAQLEKSRLLSDRFSAERPKGSFSTLEIQRTEQGDSAMYLCSSSSGTGRTALQYFGPGTRLTVT.

The CDR3 loop reads CASWGLGGDPHTQYF. CDR3 DNA: TGTGCCAGCTGGGGCCTAGGGGGGGACCCCCATACGCAGTATTTT. The rearrangement joins TRBV27 to TRBJ2-3; the D gene is possibly TRBD2 (7 bases). The germline V and J ends were trimmed by 8 bases and 7 bases, with 22 bases remaining between them. The CDR3 has 15 residues. Per the germline V gene, CDR1 is MNHEY and CDR2 is SMNVEV (reference sequence).

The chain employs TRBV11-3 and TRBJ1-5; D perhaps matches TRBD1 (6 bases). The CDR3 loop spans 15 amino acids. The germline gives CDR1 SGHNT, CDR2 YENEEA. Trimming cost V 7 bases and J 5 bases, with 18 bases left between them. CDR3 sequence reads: CASKRRGAGDQPQHF. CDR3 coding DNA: TGTGCCAGCAAAAGGCGGGGGGCAGGGGATCAGCCCCAGCATTTT.

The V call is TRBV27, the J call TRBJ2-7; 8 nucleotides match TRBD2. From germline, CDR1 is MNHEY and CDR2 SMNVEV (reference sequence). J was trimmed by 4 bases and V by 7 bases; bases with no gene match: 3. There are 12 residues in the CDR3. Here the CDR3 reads CASISSGYEQYF. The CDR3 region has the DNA TGTGCCAGCATTTCTAGCGGGTACGAGCAGTACTTC.